Given below is one T cell receptor beta chain in context. The antigen is not known. V lost 1 base and J lost 0, with 12 bases in between. Germline V gene lookup returns CDR1 LGHNA and CDR2 YNFKEQ. This CDR3 has 17 residues. This sample was taken from a study of response to subunit inactivated influenza vaccine. Study-level points and caveats: T cells newly recruited by each seasonal influenza vaccination are few, the authors suggested.

TCRdb reanalysed the RT-PCR reads using MiXCR and keeps one entry per CDR3 protein. Of 450,000 to 550,000 distinct CDR3 sequences listed, 25% are singletons. Sequencing used CD4+ T cells sorted from PBMCs, obtained around 5 days after vaccination. The gene calls are TRBV4-2 and TRBJ2-2; tentative D call: TRBD1 (5 bases). The clonotype originates from a man aged 50 or older who received an inactivated influenza vaccine. The CDR3 nucleotides read TGTGCCAGCAGCCAAGGCCCGAGACAGACGAACACCGGGGAGCTGTTTTTT. This sequence encodes CASSQGPRQTNTGELFF.